The 9 T cell receptor beta chains presented below share a single source sample, sequenced in a study of T-cell reconstitution after alpha-beta-depleted transplantation in children. A TCRbeta library incorporating unique molecular identifiers was prepared. Via MiXCR, TCRdb re-called the PCR reads, giving one row per CDR3 protein. The data show a few hundred thousand distinct CDR3 sequences, with approximately 12% seen just once and roughly 2.3% held by the top ten. The input for sequencing was PBMCs, mostly from graft donor cells, taken 360 days after TCRalphabeta/CD19-depleted stem cell transplant. Receptor source: a male patient between 5 and 17 years old who had a stem cell transplant for acute myeloid leukemia, so the T cells may come from the graft donor.

This clonotype was picked up many times. V gene TRBV4-2 combines with J gene TRBJ2-1; a weak D match, TRBD2 (5 bases). V dropped 0 bases and J dropped 3 bases, with 12 bases sitting between them. This CDR3 comprises 16 residues. Per germline, CDR1 LGHNA and CDR2 YNFKEQ. CDR3 in DNA: TGTGCCAGCAGCCAAGATCTCGCAGCGGACTACAATGAGCAGTTCTTC. It is translated as CASSQDLAADYNEQFF.

This clonotype showed up just a few times. The rearrangement uses TRBV3-1 and TRBJ2-7; no definite D call. The CDR3 consists of 15 residues. The V gene's germline CDR1 is LGHDT and CDR2 YNNKEL (reference sequence). V shed 2 bases and J shed 7 bases, with 18 bases lying between them. The chain's CDR3 is CASSQSPAPLGEQYF. CDR3 coding DNA: TGTGCCAGCAGCCAAAGCCCGGCACCCCTGGGGGAGCAGTACTTC.

This chain links TRBV7-6 with TRBJ2-1, with D tentatively TRBD1 (6 bases). Germline assignment: CDR1 SGHVS and CDR2 FNYEAQ. The CDR3 is 13 amino acids. Trimming removed 5 bases from V and 6 bases from J, with 11 bases in between. CDR3 loop: CASSNRGGNEQFF. CDR3 coding DNA: TGTGCCAGCAGCAACCGAGGGGGCAATGAGCAGTTCTTC.

This chain links TRBV4-2 with TRBJ1-2, with no clear D. Trimming took off 0 bases at V and 4 bases at J, with 12 bases between the two ends. This CDR3 region has 15 residues. CDR1 is LGHNA and CDR2 is YNFKEQ in the germline V gene. CDR3 in DNA: TGTGCCAGCAGCCAAGACAGCTTCGGCCTCTATGGCTACACCTTC. Protein sequence: CASSQDSFGLYGYTF.

This clonotype was found many times. This sequence joins TRBV29-1 and TRBJ2-1; D is undetermined. With 5 bases removed from V and 10 bases from J, the gap between germline ends came to 6 bases. The CDR3 totals 9 residues. Germline assignment: CDR1 SQVTM and CDR2 ANQGSEA. CDR3 bases: TGCAGCGTTCTCCGGGAGCAGTTCTTC. Translated: CSVLREQFF.

The chain carries TRBV28 and TRBJ2-7, with TRBD2 identical over 11 bases. From germline, CDR1 is MDHEN and CDR2 SYDVKM. This CDR3 contains 15 residues. Germline trimming cut 6 bases from V and 7 bases from J; bases unmatched to any gene: 11. CDR3 coding DNA: TGTGCCAGCAGGTCTAGCGGGAGGCCGACGGGGGAGCAGTACTTC. This codes for CASRSSGRPTGEQYF.

This clonotype occurred a few times. In nucleotides, the CDR3 is TGTGCCAGCAGTTACGGGGACAGGGAGTGGGAAAAACTGTTTTTT. This translates into CASSYGDREWEKLFF. J is TRBJ1-4 and V is TRBV6-5; TRBD1 aligns across 9 bases. CDR1 is MNHEY, CDR2 SVGAGI, per germline. V lost 2 bases, J lost 8 bases, and 6 bases stayed unmatched. The CDR3 is 15 amino acids.

This clonotype was seen more than once but under ten times. The rearrangement links TRBV5-1 to TRBJ2-1; TRBD2 is a possible D gene (6 bases). From germline, CDR1 is SGHRS and CDR2 YFSETQ. V was clipped by 0 bases and J by 6 bases, with 13 bases between them. There are 15 residues in the CDR3. The CDR3, as DNA: TGCGCCAGCAGCTTGGGAGGGAGGCCCACCAATGAGCAGTTCTTC. Translation gives CASSLGGRPTNEQFF.

This clonotype has only a few counts. The chain links TRBV20-1 to TRBJ2-2, with a possible D match to TRBD1 (5 bases). The CDR3 contains 13 residues. Trimming cost V 6 bases and J 6 bases, with 14 bases left between them. The germline gives CDR1 DFQATT, CDR2 SNEGSKA (reference sequence). The CDR3: CSARALKSGELFF. The CDR3 DNA follows: TGCAGTGCCAGGGCCCTAAAGTCCGGGGAGCTGTTTTTT.